The next 8 T cell receptor beta chains were all read from a single sample in a study of blood T cells in healthy people across ages (dated by TCRdb to the mid-2010s). The library was made by 5' RACE. The reads were generated on an Illumina HiSeq 2500. The second PCR ran for about 6 to 12 cycles and used a J-beta primer mix along with a sample-barcoded 5' primer. The public reads were reanalyzed by TCRdb: fastp trimming at Q25, MiXCR alignment, in-frame beta chains only. Rows are combined by CDR3 protein, so each entry shows the most common genes and DNA. For this sample there are 1,300,000 or so distinct CDR3 sequences; roughly 64% appear just once. The ten largest clones capture about 6.3% of the sample. Sequencing used blood. The source is a man aged 18 to 35 in good health.

This chain links TRBV11-2 with TRBJ2-1; 11 bases are shared with TRBD1. Germline assignment: CDR1 SGHAT and CDR2 FQNNGV. V lost 1 base and J lost 9; bases outside the gene matches: 11. This CDR3 comprises 17 residues. The CDR3 reads CASSLGTGGPVISEQFF. Written as DNA, the CDR3 is TGTGCCAGCAGCTTAGGGACAGGGGGCCCCGTTATAAGTGAGCAGTTCTTC.

The V and J genes are TRBV7-2 and TRBJ1-6; 7 nucleotides agree with TRBD1. J lost 5 bases, V lost 8 bases, and 9 bases had no gene match. The CDR3 length is 15 residues. The germline V gene encodes CDR1 SGHTA and CDR2 FQGNSA. The chain's CDR3 is CASQGVKDNNSPLHF. CDR3 coding DNA: TGTGCCAGCCAGGGGGTAAAAGATAATAATTCACCCCTCCACTTT. Drawing the rest from reference TRBV7-2 and TRBJ1-6, the complete variable domain is GAGVSQSPSNKVTEKGKDVELRCDPISGHTALYWYRQSLGQGLEFLIYFQGNSAPDKSGLPSDRFSAERTGGSVSTLTIQRTQQEDSAVYLCASQGVKDNNSPLHFGNGTRLTVT.

This clonotype is a singleton in its sample. The chain joins TRBV5-1 to TRBJ2-7; no reliable D call. The J call is doubtful: the DNA matches TRBJ2-5 better. Germline CDR1 and CDR2: SGHRS and YFSETQ. The CDR3 length is 14 residues. As DNA, the CDR3 is TGCGCCAGCAGCTTCCAGACCTGGGCAGAGACCCAGTACTTC. This translates into CASSFQTWAETQYF.

The V gene is TRBV2, the J gene TRBJ1-1; D is perhaps TRBD1 (5 bases). Germline V gene lookup returns CDR1 SNHLY and CDR2 FYNNEI. V was cut by 8 bases and J by 5 bases, with 15 bases left in between. CDR3 length: 13 residues. The CDR3 DNA reads as TGTGCCAGCTCGAGGCCAGGGAAAACTGAAGCTTTCTTT. It translates to CASSRPGKTEAFF.

The chain carries TRBV29-1 and TRBJ2-6, with TRBD2 identical over 15 bases. The J segment lost 2 bases and the V segment lost 7 bases, leaving 12 bases of the junction unmatched. The germline V gene has CDR1 SQVTM and CDR2 ANQGSEA. This CDR3 is 19 amino acids long. CDR3 DNA sequence: TGCAGCGAGTCTCCGTTGGGACTAGCGGGAGGAACTGGGGCCAACGTCCTGACTTTC. This codes for CSESPLGLAGGTGANVLTF.

The chain joins TRBV29-1 to TRBJ2-5; 10 positions agree with TRBD2. The J call could be wrong; TRBJ2-7 is a better fit for the DNA end. The CDR3 covers 16 residues. Germline CDR1 SQVTM, CDR2 ANQGSEA. The CDR3 DNA reads TGCAGCGTTGAAGTCGCCGGGACTAGCGAAACCTACGAGCAGTACTTC. This sequence encodes CSVEVAGTSETYEQYF.

The V call is TRBV20-1, the J call TRBJ1-2; TRBD1 matches at 8 bases. Germline V lookup: CDR1 DFQATT, CDR2 SNEGSKA (reference sequence). V shed 0 bases and J 7 bases; nucleotides not matched to a gene: 4. There are 13 residues in the CDR3. CDR3 residues: CSARDPTGVGYTF. Written as DNA, the CDR3 is TGCAGTGCTAGAGATCCGACAGGGGTTGGCTACACCTTC.

J is TRBJ2-7 and V is TRBV5-1, with D perhaps matching TRBD2 (5 bases). The CDR3 has 13 amino acids. V lost 9 bases and J 2 bases, leaving 15 bases between the germline ends. In germline, CDR1 is SGHRS, CDR2 YFSETQ. CDR3 sequence (DNA): TGCGCCACTGCCTTAGCGCCCCCCTACGAGCAGTACTTC. Translating gives CATALAPPYEQYF.